The entry below gives a single T cell receptor (beta chain) sequence along with its context. The source of the sample is a study of cytomegalovirus exposure and HLA in healthy donors. This CDR3 has 13 amino acids. CDR1 is SQVTM and CDR2 is ANQGSEA in the germline V gene. J was trimmed by 6 bases and V by 4 bases; bases with no gene match: 9. TCRdb keeps only in-frame clones here, not all; method: immunoSEQ multiplex PCR. Here the sample spans about 84,000 clones, about nine tenths being singletons. The J gene is TRBJ2-7, the V gene TRBV29-1, with 7 nucleotides matching TRBD2. The source material was PBMCs. The TCR originated in a man aged 30-40 years in good health and CMV-seronegative. This CDR3 reads CSVGVWGEGEQYF. The CDR3, as DNA: TGCAGCGTTGGGGTATGGGGGGAGGGCGAGCAGTACTTC.